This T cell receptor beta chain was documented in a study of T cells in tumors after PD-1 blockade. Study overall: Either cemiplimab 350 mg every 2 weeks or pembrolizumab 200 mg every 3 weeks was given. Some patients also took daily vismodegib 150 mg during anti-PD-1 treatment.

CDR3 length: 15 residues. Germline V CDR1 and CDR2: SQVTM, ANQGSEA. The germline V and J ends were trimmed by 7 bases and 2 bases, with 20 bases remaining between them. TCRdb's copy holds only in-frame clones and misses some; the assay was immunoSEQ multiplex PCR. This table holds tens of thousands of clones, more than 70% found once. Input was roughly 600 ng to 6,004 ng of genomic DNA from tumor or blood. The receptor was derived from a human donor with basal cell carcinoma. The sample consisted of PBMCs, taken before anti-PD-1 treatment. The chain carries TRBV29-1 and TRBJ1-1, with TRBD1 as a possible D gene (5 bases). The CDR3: CSARAPGTANTEAFF. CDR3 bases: TGCAGCGCCCGTGCCCCGGGGACGGCTAACACTGAAGCTTTCTTT.